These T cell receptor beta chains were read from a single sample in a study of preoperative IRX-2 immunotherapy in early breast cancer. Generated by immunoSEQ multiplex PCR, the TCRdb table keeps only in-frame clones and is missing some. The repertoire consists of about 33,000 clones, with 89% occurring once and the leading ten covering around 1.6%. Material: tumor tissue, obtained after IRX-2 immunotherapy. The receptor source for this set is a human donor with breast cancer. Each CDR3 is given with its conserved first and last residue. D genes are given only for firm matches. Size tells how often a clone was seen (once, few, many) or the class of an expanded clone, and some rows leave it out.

CAWSGNRRVSPFHF,TGTGCCTGGAGTGGAAATCGGAGAGTTTCACCCTTCCACTTT,.,TRBJ1-6,.,TRBV30
CASSFYPIRTSHLNTGELFF,TGTGCCAGCAGCTTCTACCCAATCCGGACTAGCCACTTGAACACCGGGGAGCTGTTTTTT,TRBD2,TRBJ2-2,.,TRBV11-3
CATGRIGGLLNSPLHF,TGTGCCACCGGGCGAATCGGGGGGCTATTAAATTCACCCCTCCACTTT,.,TRBJ1-6,.,TRBV22-1
CASSPWTGVGTDTQYF,TGCGCCAGCAGCCCCTGGACAGGGGTTGGAACAGATACGCAGTATTTT,TRBD1,TRBJ2-3,.,TRBV5-1
CASSLGLSYQETQYF,TGTGCCAGCAGCCTGGGACTTTCGTACCAAGAGACCCAGTACTTC,.,TRBJ2-5,once,TRBV11-3
CASSPPGNRDGYTF,TGTGCCAGCTCACCGCCTGGAAACAGGGATGGCTACACCTTC,.,TRBJ1-2,once,TRBV18
CASSQDPGQVSDTQYF,TGCGCCAGCAGTCAAGACCCGGGACAGGTCTCCGATACGCAGTATTTT,TRBD1,TRBJ2-3,.,TRBV23-1
CASSYSISVLEQYF,TGTGCCAGCAGTTACTCGATTTCGGTCCTGGAGCAGTACTTC,.,TRBJ2-7,.,TRBV6-8
CSVGPESGGYTF,TGCAGCGTTGGACCAGAATCCGGCGGCTACACCTTC,.,TRBJ1-2,.,TRBV29-1
CASNPQGAGGYTF,TGTGCCAGTAACCCACAGGGGGCGGGTGGCTACACCTTC,TRBD1,TRBJ1-2,.,TRBV19
CASSPGTGGSNQPQHF,TGTGCCAGCAGTCCTGGGACAGGGGGTAGCAATCAGCCCCAGCATTTT,TRBD1,TRBJ1-5,.,TRBV6-8
CASSRANYGYTF,TGTGCCAGCAGTCGAGCTAACTATGGCTACACCTTC,.,TRBJ1-2,.,TRBV28
CASSFPDLRGTSTDTQYF,TGTGCCAGCAGCTTCCCGGATCTCCGCGGGACTAGCACAGATACGCAGTATTTT,.,TRBJ2-3,.,TRBV7-7
CASSYSGGSYNEQFF,TGTGCCAGCAGTTACTCGGGGGGCTCCTACAATGAGCAGTTCTTC,.,TRBJ2-1,once,TRBV6-8
CASSEGGTPDTIYF,TGTGCCAGCAGTGAAGGGGGAACACCGGACACCATATATTTT,.,TRBJ1-3,.,TRBV6-1
CASSYGELSADTQYF,TGTGCCAGCAGTTACGGGGAATTGAGCGCAGATACGCAGTATTTT,.,TRBJ2-3,.,TRBV6-8
CASSWGGASYNEQFF,TGTGCCAGCAGTTGGGGCGGAGCGTCCTACAATGAGCAGTTCTTC,.,TRBJ2-1,.,TRBV6-8
CSYIKGPAYIYF,TGCAGCTATATCAAGGGTCCCGCTTACATATATTTT,.,TRBJ1-3,.,TRBV29-1
CASSYHGTFNMNTEAFF,TGTGCCAGCAGTTACCACGGGACATTCAATATGAACACTGAAGCTTTCTTT,.,TRBJ1-1,.,TRBV6-7
CASSPQGGVTEAFF,TGTGCCAGCAGCCCCCAGGGGGGGGTGACTGAAGCTTTCTTT,TRBD1,TRBJ1-1,.,TRBV11-3
CASSIDLRNSPLHF,TGTGCCAGTAGTATAGACCTCCGTAATTCACCCCTCCACTTT,.,TRBJ1-6,.,TRBV19
CASSLGGGRPPRGNQPQHF,TGTGCCAGCAGCTTGGGGGGGGGTAGGCCGCCCAGGGGCAATCAGCCCCAGCATTTT,.,TRBJ1-5,.,TRBV7-6
CASSLGTGQYGYTF,TGTGCCAGCAGCTTGGGGACAGGGCAATATGGCTACACCTTC,TRBD1,TRBJ1-2,.,TRBV11-3
CASSSGATPWNQPQHF,TGTGCCAGCAGTTCGGGGGCAACTCCTTGGAATCAGCCCCAGCATTTT,.,TRBJ1-5,.,TRBV6-8
CAIDDPGYPGVSSNEQFF,TGTGCCATCGATGACCCAGGGTATCCGGGAGTAAGTTCGAATGAGCAGTTCTTC,.,TRBJ2-1,.,TRBV6-8
CASSLPDSGADNEQFF,TGTGCCAGCAGCTTACCCGATAGCGGGGCCGACAATGAGCAGTTCTTC,TRBD2,TRBJ2-1,.,TRBV7-6
CATSRDEQPYGYTF,TGTGCCACCAGCAGAGACGAACAGCCCTATGGCTACACCTTC,.,TRBJ1-2,once,TRBV15
CASGLTPDGQLNTEAFF,TGTGCTAGTGGTTTGACCCCTGATGGACAGCTGAACACTGAAGCTTTCTTT,.,TRBJ1-1,once,TRBV12-5
CASSFGGDNSPLHF,TGTGCCAGCAGTTTCGGGGGGGATAATTCACCCCTCCACTTT,.,TRBJ1-6,.,TRBV6-8
CASSHPTDTQYF,TGTGCCAGCAGTCACCCCACAGATACGCAGTATTTT,.,TRBJ2-3,.,TRBV6-8
CASSPRKQGLTF,TGTGCCAGCAGTCCCCGAAAACAGGGGCTCACCTTC,TRBD1,TRBJ1-2,.,TRBV6-8
CASSLRGSATNEKLFF,TGTGCCAGCAGCTTAAGGGGAAGTGCGACTAATGAAAAACTGTTTTTT,.,TRBJ1-4,.,TRBV7-6
CASSLGSFNEKLFF,TGTGCCAGCTCACTGGGGAGTTTTAATGAAAAACTGTTTTTT,.,TRBJ1-4,.,TRBV18
CASSPPNPNTEAFF,TGTGCCAGCAGTCCCCCGAACCCTAACACTGAAGCTTTCTTT,.,TRBJ1-1,.,TRBV11-3
CASTVNTEAFF,TGTGCCAGCACGGTGAACACTGAAGCTTTCTTT,.,TRBJ1-1,.,TRBV6-4
CASSFFLLAGAIGGELFF,TGTGCCAGCAGCTTTTTTCTTCTGGCGGGAGCGATCGGCGGGGAGCTGTTTTTT,TRBD2,TRBJ2-2,.,TRBV11-3
CSVDPGGTDTQYF,TGCAGCGTGGACCCAGGCGGCACAGATACGCAGTATTTT,.,TRBJ2-3,.,TRBV29-1
CASSFARVVGNTIYF,TGTGCCAGCAGCTTCGCTCGCGTCGTCGGAAACACCATATATTTT,.,TRBJ1-3,.,TRBV7-6